The text below deals with one T cell receptor (beta chain). The antigen remains unidentified. The sample belongs to a study of T cell responses to AZD1222 COVID-19 vaccine. Study results and limitations: Repertoire sampling occurred only after the peak T cell response.

Using immunoSEQ multiplex PCR, the repertoire was profiled, and TCRdb retains in-frame clones only, with some absent. The sample contains around 75,000 clones, approximately 81% of which appear only once. This CDR3 has 18 residues. Germline loops: CDR1 LGHDT, CDR2 YNNKEL (reference sequence). V was trimmed by 3 bases and J by 2 bases, leaving 20 bases between them. The V and J genes are TRBV3-1 (or the pseudogene TRBV3-2) and TRBJ1-5, with a weak D call TRBD1 (5 bases). This receptor was obtained from an adult in good health. The sequenced sample was peripheral blood, obtained on day 0 of AZD1222 vaccination. CDR3 in DNA: TGTGCCAGCAGCCACACTAATACCCGGGGCCGGGGCAATCAGCCCCAGCATTTT. Amino acid sequence: CASSHTNTRGRGNQPQHF.